A single sample is the source of the 30 T cell receptor beta chains below, sequenced in a study of shared clonotypes between healthy human individuals. Here immunoSEQ multiplex PCR was the method, and the copy in TCRdb shows in-frame clones only, minus some. The top ten hold around 1.6% of the sample, which has roughly 640,000 clones, around 67% seen once. Sequencing used memory CD4+ T cells sorted from blood. Subset in this sample: CD45RA-negative fraction. The receptors shown here come from a woman under 40 in good health.

This sequence joins TRBV6-1 and TRBJ2-3; the match to TRBD2 covers 8 bases. This CDR3 has 14 amino acids. Trimming at V came to 8 bases and at J to 0 bases, leaving 4 bases not matched to a gene. The germline gives CDR1 MNHNS, CDR2 SASEGT. Here the CDR3 DNA reads TGTGCCAGCTTAGCGGGACCTAGCACAGATACGCAGTATTTT. It specifies CASLAGPSTDTQYF.

The chain combines TRBV5-6 with TRBJ2-3; D not resolved. The CDR3 is 13 residues long. Trimming removed 0 bases from V and 2 bases from J, with 4 bases in between. Looked up from germline, CDR1 is SGHDT and CDR2 is YYEEEE. Here the CDR3 reads CASSLGTTDTQYF. The CDR3 nucleotides are TGTGCCAGCAGCTTGGGTACCACAGATACGCAGTATTTT.

Concerning this clone: The same CDR3 also results from other DNA sequences found in this sample. V and J are TRBV5-1 and TRBJ2-1; 13 bases fit TRBD2. Germline V gene sequence: CDR1 SGHRS, CDR2 YFSETQ. The CDR3 consists of 15 residues. V gave up 0 bases and J gave up 8 bases; unmatched junction bases: 2. The CDR3 DNA follows: TGCGCCAGCAGCTTGGGACTAGCGGGAGGCGATGAGCAGTTCTTC. This sequence encodes CASSLGLAGGDEQFF.

The count of this clone is one. The chain combines TRBV6-5 with TRBJ2-5, with D tentatively TRBD1 (5 bases). The V end lost 2 bases, the J end lost 5 bases, and 9 bases lay between the germline ends. Germline lookup yields CDR1 MNHEY and CDR2 SVGAGI. This CDR3 spans 13 amino acids. Here the CDR3 reads CASSYQGRETQYF. The CDR3 bases are TGTGCCAGCAGTTACCAGGGAAGGGAGACCCAGTACTTC.

V gene TRBV21-1 combines with J gene TRBJ2-1; the DNA was not used to check the table's D call, TRBD1. TRBV21-1 is recorded as a pseudogene. This CDR3 contains 11 residues. The CDR3 DNA reads TGTGCCAGCAGGGCAGGGTCTGAGCAGTTCTTC. The encoded protein is CASRAGSEQFF.

V and J are TRBV21-1 and TRBJ2-7; the DNA was not compared with TRBD1, the D call given in the table. TRBV21-1 is tagged as a pseudogene. CDR3 size: 14 residues. The chain's CDR3 is CASSRSHKTYEQYF. CDR3 DNA: TGTGCCAGCAGCAGGTCCCACAAGACCTACGAGCAGTACTTC.

About this clone itself: Germline and junction disagree at one end, which may indicate a read error. The same CDR3 is also encoded by other DNA sequences in this sample. This chain connects TRBV2 to TRBJ1-2, with D tentatively TRBD1 (6 bases). CDR1 is SNHLY, CDR2 FYNNEI, per germline. The CDR3 contains 14 residues. Here the CDR3 reads CASRHGGMNYGYTF. In DNA, the CDR3 is TGCGCCAGCAGGCACGGGGGCATGAACTATGGCTACACTTTC. Drawing the rest from reference TRBV2 and TRBJ1-2, the complete variable domain is EPEVTQTPSHQVTQMGQEVILRCVPISNHLYFYWYRQILGQKVEFLVSFYNNEISEKSEIFDDQFSVERPDGSNFTLKIRSTKLEDSAMYFCASRHGGMNYGYTFGSGTRLTVV.

This sequence joins TRBV10-2 and TRBJ2-7, with a possible D match to TRBD2 (7 bases). Germline assignment: CDR1 WSHSY and CDR2 SAAADI. Trimming pared 7 bases from V and 2 bases from J, leaving 15 bases between. The CDR3 consists of 14 residues. CDR3: CASKGEGPTYEQYF. In DNA form, the CDR3 reads TGCGCCAGCAAGGGGGAGGGCCCCACCTACGAGCAGTACTTC.

The rearrangement joins TRBV15 to TRBJ1-5; D unclear. V gave up 0 bases and J gave up 0 bases, with 18 bases separating them. This CDR3 is 19 amino acids long. In germline, CDR1 is LNHNV, CDR2 YYDKDF (reference sequence). In DNA, the CDR3 is TGTGCCACCAGCAGAGACGACACCTCGAACTATTATAGCAATCAGCCCCAGCATTTT. As protein: CATSRDDTSNYYSNQPQHF.

This clone was observed a few times. Other DNA sequences within the sample encode an identical CDR3. The chain joins TRBV28 to TRBJ1-1, with a weak D call TRBD1 (6 bases). Germline V gives CDR1 MDHEN, CDR2 SYDVKM. The V end was cut by 5 bases, the J end by 2 bases, with 15 bases between. The CDR3 covers 15 residues. CDR3 loop: CASSAPGGANTEAFF. DNA for the CDR3: TGTGCCAGCAGTGCCCCTGGGGGGGCTAACACTGAAGCTTTCTTT.

This clone has more than one count but fewer than ten. Just one base apart from a much larger clone, this may be a read error. Additional DNA sequences in this sample encode the identical CDR3. The J gene is TRBJ2-1, the V gene TRBV5-1; the D is unclear. Germline V lookup: CDR1 SGHRS, CDR2 YFSETQ. The germline V and J ends were trimmed by 0 bases and 0 bases, with 7 bases remaining between them. There are 15 residues in the CDR3. For the CDR3, the DNA is TGCGCCAGCAGCTTGGACGTGAGCTCCTACAATGAGCAGTTCTTC. Amino acid sequence: CASSLDVSSYNEQFF.

V and J are TRBV11-2 and TRBJ2-1, with 11 bases identical to TRBD1. The CDR3 is made up of 16 amino acids. Germline assignment: CDR1 SGHAT and CDR2 FQNNGV. The junction had 5 bases not matched to a gene; V was cut back by 1 base and J by 6 bases. CDR3 sequence: CASSLVGTGGGNEQFF. As DNA, the CDR3 is TGTGCCAGCAGCTTAGTCGGGACAGGGGGTGGCAATGAGCAGTTCTTC. The full variable domain, completed using reference TRBV11-2 and TRBJ2-1, is EAGVAQSPRYKIIEKRQSVAFWCNPISGHATLYWYQQILGQGPKLLIQFQNNGVVDDSQLPKDRFSAERLKGVDSTLKIQPAKLEDSAVYLCASSLVGTGGGNEQFFGPGTRLTVL.

This clone was observed at least ten times. This chain uses TRBV5-1 with TRBJ1-1, with 8 bases lining up with TRBD1. Germline V CDR1 and CDR2: SGHRS, YFSETQ. This CDR3 is built from 15 residues. The trim removed 4 bases at V and 4 bases at J, leaving 9 bases unmatched. The CDR3 spells CASSGPGQDSTEAFF. CDR3 sequence (DNA): TGCGCCAGCAGCGGACCGGGACAGGATAGCACTGAAGCTTTCTTT.

V usage is TRBV5-4 and J usage is TRBJ1-1; no reliable D call. Trimming removed 3 bases from V and 4 bases from J, with 13 bases in between. Germline CDR1 reads SGHNT; CDR2 reads YYREEE (reference sequence). The CDR3 has 14 residues. The CDR3 coding sequence is TGTGCCAGCAGCTCGGACCGCCGGGCCACTGAAGCTTTCTTT. Translating gives CASSSDRRATEAFF.

Comment on this clone: The sample holds other DNA sequences that translate to the same CDR3. V usage is TRBV5-1 and J usage is TRBJ2-7, with 8 bases matching TRBD2. CDR3 length equals 14 residues. V lost 0 bases, J lost 3 bases, and 2 bases stayed unmatched. Germline V gives CDR1 SGHRS, CDR2 YFSETQ. The CDR3 nucleotides read TGCGCCAGCAGCTTGGGGGGGACTAGCTACGAGCAGTACTTC. This codes for CASSLGGTSYEQYF.

The chain recombines TRBV28 with TRBJ2-7; a possible D gene is TRBD2 (5 bases). Trimming stripped 4 bases from V and 3 bases from J, with 16 bases between. CDR3 size: 15 residues. CDR1 is MDHEN, CDR2 SYDVKM, per germline. The CDR3 reads CASSSFGGTLYEQYF. The CDR3 nucleotides are TGTGCCAGCAGTTCGTTTGGAGGAACTCTCTACGAGCAGTACTTC. Full variable domain (missing parts from reference TRBV28 and TRBJ2-7): DVKVTQSSRYLVKRTGEKVFLECVQDMDHENMFWYRQDPGLGLRLIYFSYDVKMKEKGDIPEGYSVSREKKERFSLILESASTNQTSMYLCASSSFGGTLYEQYFGPGTRLTVT.

V is TRBV5-1 and J is TRBJ2-3; 11 nucleotides line up with TRBD2. Germline V gene data show CDR1 as SGHRS and CDR2 as YFSETQ. The CDR3 totals 15 residues. V trimming: 2 bases; J trimming: 3 bases; junction bases outside the gene matches: 2. CDR3 in amino acids: CASSFASGGTDTQYF. CDR3 bases: TGCGCCAGCAGCTTCGCTAGCGGGGGGACAGATACGCAGTATTTT.

This clone has a count of ten or more. The chain links TRBV7-9 to TRBJ1-4; D call uncertain. V was trimmed by 6 bases and J by 3 bases, leaving 14 bases between them. Looked up from germline, CDR1 is SEHNR and CDR2 is FQNEAQ (reference sequence). The CDR3 extends over 15 amino acids. The CDR3 bases are TGTGCCAGCAGTGGGTTTGACGGAGCTAATGAAAAACTGTTTTTT. Amino acids: CASSGFDGANEKLFF. Drawing the rest from reference TRBV7-9 and TRBJ1-4, the complete variable domain is DTGVSQNPRHKITKRGQNVTFRCDPISEHNRLYWYRQTLGQGPEFLTYFQNEAQLEKSRLLSDRFSAERPKGSFSTLEIQRTEQGDSAMYLCASSGFDGANEKLFFGSGTQLSVL.

The rearrangement links TRBV18 to TRBJ1-1; 7 bases fit TRBD1. Germline lookup yields CDR1 KGHSH and CDR2 LQKENI. The CDR3 contains 14 residues. The V segment lost 3 bases and the J segment 7 bases; nucleotides outside the gene matches: 8. The CDR3 here is CASSPKQGQYEAFF. The CDR3 DNA follows: TGTGCCAGCTCACCCAAACAGGGGCAGTATGAAGCTTTCTTT.

The CDR3 reads CASGGVQWAEAFF. The CDR3, as DNA: TGTGCCAGCGGGGGCGTTCAGTGGGCTGAAGCTTTCTTT. This rearrangement joins TRBV5-6 to TRBJ1-1, with a tentative D call TRBD1 (6 bases). The CDR3 has 13 amino acids. Per germline, CDR1 SGHDT and CDR2 YYEEEE. Trimming cost V 7 bases and J 6 bases, with 16 bases left between them.

V is TRBV27 and J is TRBJ2-7, with D unclear. V lost 2 bases and J lost 10, with 15 bases in between. CDR1 MNHEY and CDR2 SMNVEV come from the germline V gene (reference sequence). This CDR3 comprises 13 residues. The DNA for the CDR3 is TGTGCCAGCAGTTTAAGCCGACTGCAGCAACAGTACTTC. This sequence encodes CASSLSRLQQQYF.

The DNA of the CDR3 is TGTGCCAGCAGCGTAGCTGATCTCCTCCCAGAGACCCAGTACTTC. Protein: CASSVADLLPETQYF. The V and J genes are TRBV9 and TRBJ2-5, with D unresolved. From germline, CDR1 is SGDLS and CDR2 YYNGEE. V was shortened by 0 bases and J by 4 bases, with 13 bases between the two germline ends. This CDR3 region has 15 residues.

The CDR3 DNA is TGTGCCAGCAGTTTTGAGGGGCTAAAGCCCCAGCATTTT. Amino acid sequence: CASSFEGLKPQHF. The rearrangement links TRBV28 to TRBJ1-5, with TRBD1 as a possible D gene (5 bases). Germline V gene lookup returns CDR1 MDHEN and CDR2 SYDVKM. Deletions cut 3 bases from V and 8 bases from J, with 11 bases between. CDR3 length: 13 residues.

J is TRBJ2-1 and V is TRBV11-1; D uncertain. Germline V gene sequence: CDR1 SGHAT, CDR2 FQDESV (reference sequence). CDR3 length equals 14 residues. V was trimmed by 5 bases and J by 1 base, leaving 9 bases between them. In nucleotides, the CDR3 is TGTGCCAGCAGCCCAATAGGGTCCTACAATGAGCAGTTCTTC. Amino acids: CASSPIGSYNEQFF.

In its sample, this clone was seen a few times. V usage is TRBV4-1 and J usage is TRBJ1-4; D call uncertain. With 0 bases removed from V and 7 bases from J, the gap between germline ends came to 12 bases. Germline CDR1 MGHRA, CDR2 YSYEKL. CDR3 length: 15 residues. CDR3 sequence (DNA): TGCGCCAGCAGCCAAGATTTGAGGGTACGTGAAAAACTGTTTTTT. Its translation is CASSQDLRVREKLFF.

Ten or more counts support this clone. The chain joins TRBV29-1 to TRBJ2-3; no clear D gene. The germline V gene has CDR1 SQVTM and CDR2 ANQGSEA. V was clipped by 6 bases and J by 6 bases, with 13 bases between them. The CDR3 spans 12 residues. The CDR3 protein is CSVKPEWDTQYF. In DNA form, the CDR3 reads TGCAGCGTAAAGCCCGAGTGGGATACGCAGTATTTT.

This chain links TRBV2 with TRBJ2-5, with 13 bases lining up with TRBD2. J lost 5 bases, V lost 6 bases, and 9 bases had no gene match. CDR1 is SNHLY, CDR2 FYNNEI, per germline. CDR3 length: 16 amino acids. CDR3 nucleotides: TGTGCCAGCAGCGGGGGGGGACTAGCGGGAAGGGAGACCCAGTACTTC. It yields the protein CASSGGGLAGRETQYF.

This clone was seen just once. The CDR3 DNA reads as TGTGCCAGCAGTTCCCAACTAGCGGGCCTATCTAATGAGCAGTTCTTC. It is translated as CASSSQLAGLSNEQFF. The chain joins TRBV11-2 to TRBJ2-1, with 9 positions matching TRBD2. Germline CDR1 reads SGHAT; CDR2 reads FQNNGV. V lost 6 bases, J lost 7 bases, and 13 bases stayed unmatched. The length of the CDR3 is 16 residues. The full variable domain, its missing parts supplied by reference TRBV11-2 and TRBJ2-1, is EAGVAQSPRYKIIEKRQSVAFWCNPISGHATLYWYQQILGQGPKLLIQFQNNGVVDDSQLPKDRFSAERLKGVDSTLKIQPAKLEDSAVYLCASSSQLAGLSNEQFFGPGTRLTVL.

The rearrangement joins TRBV27 to TRBJ2-1; 8 bases are shared with TRBD2. Germline assignment: CDR1 MNHEY and CDR2 SMNVEV (reference sequence). J was trimmed by 2 bases and V by 6 bases; bases with no gene match: 6. The CDR3 consists of 15 residues. CDR3 region: CASSPIAGTYNEQFF. As DNA, the CDR3 is TGTGCCAGCAGCCCAATAGCGGGGACCTACAATGAGCAGTTCTTC.

CDR3 in DNA: TGTGCCAGCGGAGGGGGTTGGGCGGAGAACTATGGCTACACCTTC. Translation: CASGGGWAENYGYTF. This chain joins TRBV7-9 and TRBJ1-2, with D possibly TRBD1 on 6 matching bases. V gave up 8 bases and J gave up 2 bases, with 18 bases separating them. This CDR3 region has 15 residues. The germline V gene encodes CDR1 SEHNR and CDR2 FQNEAQ (reference sequence).